A single sample is the source of the 16 T cell receptor beta chains below, sequenced in a study of blood T cell repertoires in COVID-19. Produced via immunoSEQ multiplex PCR; TCRdb's table is partial and in-frame only. The repertoire has around 300,000 clones, approximately 89% of them found once; the top ten carry under 2.5%. The source material was PBMCs or T cells enriched from blood (not recorded which). Receptor source: a woman aged 55-70 years who had recovered from COVID-19.

The CDR3 is CASSLRTGGRADYEQYF. Here the CDR3 DNA reads TGTGCCAGCAGCTTAAGGACTGGAGGGAGGGCCGACTACGAGCAGTACTTC. V and J are TRBV7-8 and TRBJ2-7; 7 nucleotides line up with TRBD2. Germline V gene sequence: CDR1 SGHVS, CDR2 FQNEAQ. CDR3 length equals 17 residues. After removal of 2 bases from V and 3 bases from J, the junction contained 13 bases not matched to a gene.

V gene TRBV27 combines with J gene TRBJ2-7, with 8 nucleotides matching TRBD1. The CDR3 contains 15 residues. Per germline, CDR1 MNHEY and CDR2 SMNVEV (reference sequence). After removal of 7 bases from V and 7 bases from J, the junction contained 15 bases not matched to a gene. Here the CDR3 DNA reads TGTGCCAGCAAATCCCCAGGGGGCGAGAGGTGGGAGCAGTACTTC. Protein: CASKSPGGERWEQYF.

This chain links TRBV27 with TRBJ2-5; 7 bases match TRBD2. Germline V gene sequence: CDR1 MNHEY, CDR2 SMNVEV (reference sequence). The V segment lost 5 bases and the J segment 7 bases; nucleotides outside the gene matches: 16. This CDR3 spans 16 amino acids. In DNA, the CDR3 is TGTGCCAGCAGTCCCACATACGGGGGGACGATTGGGACCCAGTACTTC. Its protein product is CASSPTYGGTIGTQYF.

Only one count was recorded for this clone. The chain carries TRBV5-1 and TRBJ2-2; 7 bases line up with TRBD1. The CDR3 has 14 residues. After removal of 2 bases from V and 5 bases from J, the junction contained 3 bases not matched to a gene. Germline values: CDR1 SGHRS, CDR2 YFSETQ. DNA of the CDR3: TGCGCCAGCAGCTTCGGACAGGATACCGGGGAGCTGTTTTTT. Translated: CASSFGQDTGELFF.

The genes are TRBV30 and TRBJ1-2, with 11 bases identical to TRBD1. This CDR3 is built from 12 residues. Germline loops: CDR1 GTSNPN, CDR2 SVGIG (reference sequence). The trim removed 5 bases at V and 6 bases at J, leaving 2 bases unmatched. The CDR3: CAWLGQGDGYTF. The CDR3, as DNA: TGTGCCTGGCTGGGACAGGGGGATGGCTACACCTTC.

The gene calls are TRBV29-1 and TRBJ2-5; 15 bases are a match to TRBD2. The trim removed 7 bases at V and 5 bases at J, leaving 11 bases unmatched. The CDR3 sequence is 16 residues long. The germline gives CDR1 SQVTM, CDR2 ANQGSEA. Here the CDR3 DNA reads TGCAGCGGGCTGAGGACTAGCGGGGGGGCTAGGGAGACCCAGTACTTC. Protein product: CSGLRTSGGARETQYF.

This clone was counted a single time. V and J are TRBV3-1 (or the pseudogene TRBV3-2) and TRBJ2-3; D is ambiguous. The CDR3 is 13 amino acids. Trimming removed 2 bases from V and 8 bases from J, with 11 bases in between. Germline lookup yields CDR1 LGHDT and CDR2 YNNKEL (reference sequence). Here the CDR3 DNA reads TGTGCCAGCAGCCAATCCCCCCACTTTACGCAGTATTTT. It encodes CASSQSPHFTQYF.

The chain recombines TRBV9 with TRBJ1-1, with D possibly being TRBD1 (6 bases). Trimming removed 0 bases from V and 3 bases from J, with 9 bases in between. Looked up from germline, CDR1 is SGDLS and CDR2 is YYNGEE. The CDR3 loop spans 14 amino acids. CDR3 sequence (DNA): TGTGCCAGCAGCGTAGGGACAGTCCACACTGAAGCTTTCTTT. Protein: CASSVGTVHTEAFF.

V and J are TRBV5-1 and TRBJ2-7; D may be TRBD1 (5 bases). Germline V lookup: CDR1 SGHRS, CDR2 YFSETQ. This CDR3 is built from 16 residues. Trimming shortened V by 4 bases and J by 2 bases, and 19 bases separated the two germline ends. Written as DNA, the CDR3 is TGCGCCAGCAGCCCCGGACACATGGATGGGGCCTACGAGCAGTACTTC. It encodes CASSPGHMDGAYEQYF.

This chain uses TRBV7-3 with TRBJ2-7; D possibly corresponds to TRBD2 (5 bases). The CDR3 consists of 15 residues. Germline-derived CDR1 and CDR2 are SGHTA and FQGTGA. Between the trimmed V and J ends, which lost 5 bases and 5 bases, there was a span of 19 bases. The CDR3 loop reads CASSQTGRLRDEQYF. CDR3 nucleotide sequence: TGTGCCAGCAGCCAAACTGGGAGACTACGGGACGAGCAGTACTTC.

Written as DNA, the CDR3 is TGCGCCAGCAGCTTGGCCACAGGGGGGAGCTATGGCTACACCTTC. Its protein product is CASSLATGGSYGYTF. The V gene is TRBV5-1, the J gene TRBJ1-2, with TRBD1 identical over 8 bases. From germline, CDR1 is SGHRS and CDR2 YFSETQ. The CDR3 covers 15 residues. Trimming at V came to 0 bases and at J to 4 bases, leaving 5 bases not matched to a gene.

The rearrangement links TRBV5-1 to TRBJ1-4, with a tentative D call TRBD1 (6 bases). The V end was cut by 3 bases, the J end by 6 bases, with 15 bases between. The CDR3 loop spans 15 amino acids. CDR1 SGHRS and CDR2 YFSETQ come from the germline V gene. As DNA, the CDR3 is TGCGCCAGCAGCTCCACAGGGCATACGGATGAAAAACTGTTTTTT. Amino acids: CASSSTGHTDEKLFF.

This clone was seen once. The rearrangement links TRBV3-1 (or the pseudogene TRBV3-2) to TRBJ1-1, with D hard to call. The CDR3 is 15 residues long. V gave up 4 bases and J gave up 3 bases, with 15 bases separating them. In germline, CDR1 is LGHDT, CDR2 YNNKEL (reference sequence). CDR3: CASSPWSRADTEAFF. CDR3 DNA sequence: TGTGCCAGCAGCCCTTGGTCGAGGGCGGACACTGAAGCTTTCTTT.

This sequence joins TRBV3-1 (or the pseudogene TRBV3-2) and TRBJ2-1; 8 positions agree with TRBD1. CDR1 and CDR2 from the germline V gene are LGHDT and YNNKEL (reference sequence). The CDR3 spans 18 residues. Trimming removed 1 base from V and 7 bases from J; junction bases left unmatched: 15. CDR3 residues: CASSQVWERQGPFNEQFF. The DNA of the CDR3 is TGTGCCAGCAGCCAAGTATGGGAAAGACAGGGGCCATTTAATGAGCAGTTCTTC.

V gene TRBV11-3 combines with J gene TRBJ2-1; TRBD2 matches at 13 bases. The germline CDR1 and CDR2 sequences are SGHNT and YENEEA. This CDR3 has 15 residues. V lost 0 bases, J lost 9 bases, and 2 bases stayed unmatched. The DNA for the CDR3 is TGTGCCAGCAGCTTAGAACTAGCGGGAGGGACTGAGCAGTTCTTC. Translation gives CASSLELAGGTEQFF.

This chain links TRBV13 with TRBJ2-3; a possible D gene is TRBD2 (6 bases). In germline, CDR1 is PRHDT, CDR2 FYEKMQ (reference sequence). V was clipped by 2 bases and J by 0 bases, with 9 bases between them. This CDR3 contains 15 residues. The CDR3 here is CASSLSRGSTDTQYF. CDR3 coding DNA: TGTGCCAGCAGCTTATCACGGGGGAGCACAGATACGCAGTATTTT.